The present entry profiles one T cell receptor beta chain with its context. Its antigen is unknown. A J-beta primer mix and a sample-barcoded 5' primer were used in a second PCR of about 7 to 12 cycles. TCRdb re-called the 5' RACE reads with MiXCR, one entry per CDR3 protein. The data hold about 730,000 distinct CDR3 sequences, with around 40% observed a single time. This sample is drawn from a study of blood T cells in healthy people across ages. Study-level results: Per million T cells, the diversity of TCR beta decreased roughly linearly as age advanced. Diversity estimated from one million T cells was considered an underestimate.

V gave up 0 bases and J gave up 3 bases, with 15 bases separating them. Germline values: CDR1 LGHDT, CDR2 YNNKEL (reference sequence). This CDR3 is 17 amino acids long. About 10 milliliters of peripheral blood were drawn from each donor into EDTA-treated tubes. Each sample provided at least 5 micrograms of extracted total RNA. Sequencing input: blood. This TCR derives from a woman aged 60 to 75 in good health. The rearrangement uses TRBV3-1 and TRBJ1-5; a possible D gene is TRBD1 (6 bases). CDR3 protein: CASSQDGGGVLNQPQHF. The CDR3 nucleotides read TGTGCCAGCAGCCAAGATGGAGGGGGGGTGCTCAATCAGCCCCAGCATTTT. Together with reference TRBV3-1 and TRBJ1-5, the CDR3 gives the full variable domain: DTAVSQTPKYLVTQMGNDKSIKCEQNLGHDTMYWYKQDSKKFLKIMFSYNNKELIINETVPNRFSPKSPDKAHLNLHINSLELGDSAVYFCASSQDGGGVLNQPQHFGDGTRLSIL.